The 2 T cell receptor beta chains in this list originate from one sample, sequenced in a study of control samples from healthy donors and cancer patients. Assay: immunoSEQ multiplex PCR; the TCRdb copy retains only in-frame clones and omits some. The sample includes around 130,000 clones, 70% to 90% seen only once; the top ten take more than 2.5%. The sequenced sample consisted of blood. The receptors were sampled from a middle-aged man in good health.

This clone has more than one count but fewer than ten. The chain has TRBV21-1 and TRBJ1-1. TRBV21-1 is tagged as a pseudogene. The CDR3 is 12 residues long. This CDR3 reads CASSKSGTEAFF. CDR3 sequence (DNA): TGTGCCAGCAGCAAATCGGGCACTGAAGCTTTCTTT.

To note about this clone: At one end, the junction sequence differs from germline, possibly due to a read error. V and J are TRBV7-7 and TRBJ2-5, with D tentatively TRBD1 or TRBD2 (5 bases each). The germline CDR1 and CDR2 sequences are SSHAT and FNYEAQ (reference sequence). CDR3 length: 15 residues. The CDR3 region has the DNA TGTGCTAGCAGCTTGGGGGAAAAAACCCAAGAGACCCAGTACTTC. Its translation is CASSLGEKTQETQYF.